These 13 T cell receptor beta chains share one sample of origin, sequenced in a study of beta chain features in type 1 diabetes. Study-level results: Type 1 diabetes patients showed a moderate but significant shortening of TCRB CDR3s in all four CD4+ subsets.

Expressed TCRB transcripts were sequenced because the entire RNA isolate underwent reverse transcription. TCRdb keeps only in-frame clones here, not all; method: immunoSEQ multiplex PCR. The sample holds fewer than 450,000 clones, roughly 12% seen once. Their antigen targets remain unknown. Material: naive CD4+ T cells from blood. The receptors originated from a woman between 18 and 29 years old with type 1 diabetes.

This clone turned up a few times. The chain couples TRBV19 to TRBJ2-5; a possible D gene is TRBD2 (5 bases). The germline gives CDR1 LNHDA, CDR2 SQIVND (reference sequence). Trimming took 7 bases from V and 0 from J, leaving 9 bases between them. CDR3 size: 13 residues. The CDR3 bases are TGTGCCAGTAAGGAGGCGTACCAAGAGACCCAGTACTTC. Encoded protein: CASKEAYQETQYF.

The genes are TRBV18 and TRBJ1-2, with no clear D. This CDR3 contains 16 residues. V was trimmed by 3 bases and J by 7 bases, leaving 21 bases between them. CDR1 is KGHSH, CDR2 LQKENI, per germline. The CDR3 nucleotides are TGTGCCAGCTCACCTCCAACGTCCGGGATACTGGGTGGCTACACCTTC. Translation: CASSPPTSGILGGYTF.

This clone was recorded a few times. The chain joins TRBV5-1 to TRBJ1-5, with D uncertain. The CDR3 consists of 15 residues. Germline V gene lookup returns CDR1 SGHRS and CDR2 YFSETQ. V dropped 4 bases and J dropped 0 bases, with 11 bases sitting between them. The CDR3, as DNA: TGCGCCAGCAGCCCCGGGATGAGTAGCAATCAGCCCCAGCATTTT. This encodes CASSPGMSSNQPQHF.

The chain combines TRBV11-2 with TRBJ1-2; D may be TRBD1 (5 bases). Trimming stripped 0 bases from V and 3 bases from J, with 8 bases between. Germline CDR1 and CDR2: SGHAT and FQNNGV. CDR3 length: 14 residues. DNA for the CDR3: TGTGCCAGCAGCTTAGATCGGGGGGACTATGGCTACACCTTC. Translating it yields CASSLDRGDYGYTF.

The chain combines TRBV21-1 with TRBJ2-7; the D call TRBD2 from the table was never checked on the DNA. TRBV21-1 is tagged as a pseudogene. This CDR3 region has 16 residues. The CDR3 here is CASSARLAGGSYEQYV. The CDR3 DNA reads TGTGCCAGCAGCGCGAGACTAGCGGGAGGTTCCTACGAGCAGTACGTC.

This chain links TRBV7-3 with TRBJ1-1, with 8 bases fitting TRBD1. The CDR3 loop spans 15 amino acids. Looked up from germline, CDR1 is SGHTA and CDR2 is FQGTGA. Germline trimming cut 5 bases from V and 3 bases from J; bases unmatched to any gene: 8. The CDR3 sequence is CASSPTRDRYTEAFF. DNA for the CDR3: TGTGCCAGCAGCCCTACTCGGGACAGGTACACTGAAGCTTTCTTT.

This chain connects TRBV28 to TRBJ2-1, with a weak D call TRBD2 (5 bases). The germline gives CDR1 MDHEN, CDR2 SYDVKM. The ends were cut back, 4 bases at V and 8 bases at J, with 18 bases in the middle. The CDR3 is made up of 15 amino acids. The CDR3, as DNA: TGTGCCAGCAGTTATGGTAGCGCCCTTAGGGATGAGCAGTTCTTC. This codes for CASSYGSALRDEQFF.

The rearrangement uses TRBV6-7 and TRBJ2-7, with D possibly matching TRBD1 (6 bases). TRBV6-7 qualifies as an ORF whose function is uncertain. This CDR3 has 15 amino acids. The V end lost 4 bases, the J end lost 4 bases, and 17 bases lay between the germline ends. CDR3 in DNA: TGTGCCAGCAGTTCACGCAGGGGAAACGGGTACGAGCAGTACTTC. It yields the protein CASSSRRGNGYEQYF.

The chain combines TRBV30 with TRBJ2-5, with TRBD2 identical over 7 bases. Losses at the gene ends were 2 bases for V and 5 bases for J; bases not matched to a gene: 5. In germline, CDR1 is GTSNPN, CDR2 SVGIG (reference sequence). CDR3 length equals 13 residues. This CDR3 is CAWSRRERETQYF. DNA of the CDR3: TGTGCCTGGAGTCGGCGGGAGAGGGAGACCCAGTACTTC.

CDR3 in DNA: TGTGCCTGGAGTCTGGCCCACAATCAGCCCCAGCATTTT. It yields the protein CAWSLAHNQPQHF. This chain connects TRBV30 to TRBJ1-5; D call uncertain. Between the trimmed V and J ends, which lost 2 bases and 3 bases, there was a span of 8 bases. The CDR3 consists of 13 residues. Germline lookup yields CDR1 GTSNPN and CDR2 SVGIG (reference sequence).

The rearrangement uses TRBV7-9 and TRBJ2-1; 7 positions agree with TRBD2. The CDR3 totals 15 residues. The junction had 4 bases not matched to a gene; V was cut back by 0 bases and J by 5 bases. Germline CDR1 reads SEHNR; CDR2 reads FQNEAQ (reference sequence). CDR3 sequence (DNA): TGTGCCAGCAGCTTAGCGGGAGGGCGAGACAATGAGCAGTTCTTC. Amino acid sequence: CASSLAGGRDNEQFF.

V usage is TRBV18 and J usage is TRBJ2-4; D perhaps matches TRBD2 (6 bases). The germline V gene has CDR1 KGHSH and CDR2 LQKENI. V gave up 3 bases and J gave up 1 base, with 19 bases separating them. The CDR3 extends over 18 amino acids. The CDR3 loop reads CASSPLAPRHGAKNIQYF. The DNA of the CDR3 is TGTGCCAGCTCACCTCTAGCGCCGCGTCACGGGGCCAAAAACATTCAGTACTTC.

This clone was seen a few times. The rearrangement links TRBV18 to TRBJ1-5; 7 positions match TRBD1. J was trimmed by 7 bases and V by 2 bases; bases with no gene match: 5. The CDR3 loop spans 14 amino acids. Looked up from germline, CDR1 is KGHSH and CDR2 is LQKENI. The CDR3 region is CASSPGDSLQPQHF. CDR3 DNA: TGTGCCAGCTCACCAGGGGACAGTCTCCAGCCCCAGCATTTT.